This T cell receptor beta chain was profiled in a study of T cell responses to AZD1222 COVID-19 vaccine. Repertoires were generated with immunoSEQ multiplex PCR, while TCRdb's copy carries only in-frame clones and drops some. In the table there are over 150,000 clones, under 95% of which are singletons. Regarding the study as a whole: Within unmutated variant regions lay the reported targets of nearly half of spike-specific TCRs.

Germline V gives CDR1 SGDLS, CDR2 YYNGEE. This CDR3 is 15 amino acids long. The V end lost 4 bases, the J end lost 4 bases, and 15 bases lay between the germline ends. Notes on this clone: Its antigen is not known.

This rearrangement joins TRBV9 to TRBJ1-5; TRBD1 is a possible D gene (5 bases). This TCR came from an adult in good health. Source: peripheral blood, taken on day 0 of MenACWY control vaccination. The CDR3 region has the DNA TGTGCCAGCAGCCAGACGGGACTAGCAAATCAGCCCCAGCATTTT. Amino acids: CASSQTGLANQPQHF.